This TCR beta chain was recovered during a study of post-analysis software for immune sequencing data. As for the study in general: Disease trajectories encompassed relapsing-remitting, secondary progressive and progressive-relapsing multiple sclerosis. Study-level points and caveats: Controls had lower frequencies than patients of five or six TRBV segments, which included TRBV5-6, TRBV5-1 and TRBV20-1.

This clonotype turned up a few times. Its antigen is as yet unknown. This CDR3 contains 14 residues. Germline-derived CDR1 and CDR2 are DFQATT and SNEGSKA (reference sequence). The V end lost 2 bases, the J end lost 8 bases, and 16 bases lay between the germline ends. The library was made from cDNA and included unique molecular identifiers. The source material, about 0.85 to 11 million T cells, gave rise to about 490,000 cDNA molecules. Each CDR3 protein is one row after TCRdb ran MiXCR on the PCR reads. There are roughly 580,000 distinct CDR3 sequences in the sample; roughly two fifths occur only once, and around 1.7% lies in the top ten.

This TCR derives from a girl between 5 and 17 years old with multiple sclerosis. The genes are TRBV20-1 and TRBJ2-1; D may match TRBD1 or TRBD2 (6 bases each). Material: blood. CDR3 amino acids: CSARSGASIDEQFF. For the CDR3, the DNA is TGCAGTGCTAGATCGGGGGCCTCTATAGATGAGCAGTTCTTC.